Listed below are T cell receptor beta chains from one sample, sequenced in a study of blood T cells in healthy people across ages. TCRdb fed the 5' RACE reads into MiXCR, producing one record per CDR3 protein. The sample lists approximately 1.5 million distinct CDR3 sequences, roughly 43% seen once, with 4% in the top ten. Sequencing used blood. These receptors came from a woman younger than 30 in good health. Each CDR3 is given with its conserved first and last residue. D genes are given only for firm matches. A clone size is listed for some rows: how often the clone was seen (once, few, many), or a class if it is expanded.

D gene,clone size,J gene,V gene,CDR3 protein,CDR3 DNA
TRBD1,few,TRBJ1-6,TRBV20-1,CSARPDRGAANSPLHF,TGCAGTGCTAGACCCGACAGGGGGGCGGCTAATTCACCCCTCCACTTT
-,-,TRBJ2-1,TRBV4-1,CASSYQFSSSYNEQFF,TGCGCCAGCAGCTACCAATTTTCGAGCTCCTACAATGAGCAGTTCTTC
TRBD1,-,TRBJ2-1,TRBV28,CASSFIAGTGQFF,TGTGCCAGCAGTTTTATAGCCGGGACAGGGCAGTTCTTC
-,-,TRBJ2-4,TRBV20-1,CSAPWGRSIQYF,TGCAGTGCTCCATGGGGTCGAAGCATTCAGTACTTC
TRBD1,-,TRBJ1-2,TRBV29-1,CSGVGQGAYGYTF,TGCAGCGGGGTTGGACAGGGGGCGTATGGCTACACCTTC
-,-,TRBJ1-4,TRBV9,CASSVEQNEKLFF,TGTGCCAGCAGCGTAGAACAGAATGAAAAACTGTTTTTT
TRBD2,-,TRBJ2-7,TRBV29-1,CSVGVLAEPYEQYF,TGCAGCGTTGGAGTGCTAGCGGAACCTTACGAGCAGTACTTC
-,few,TRBJ2-2,TRBV7-8,CASSLSVRTNTGELFF,TGTGCCAGCAGCTTATCAGTCAGAACGAACACCGGGGAGCTGTTTTTT
-,-,TRBJ1-6,TRBV27,CASSLGPTPNSPLHF,TGTGCCAGCAGTTTAGGGCCCACTCCCAATTCACCCCTCCACTTT
TRBD1,-,TRBJ2-1,TRBV7-9,CASSLDWGQGIPEQFF,TGTGCCAGCAGCCTAGATTGGGGACAGGGGATACCTGAGCAGTTCTTC
-,few,TRBJ2-3,TRBV25-1,CASSVNRVRTDTQYF,TGTGCCAGCAGTGTCAACAGGGTACGAACAGATACGCAGTATTTT
TRBD1,-,TRBJ1-2,TRBV28,CASSRGDRVINYGYTF,TGTGCCAGCAGTAGGGGGGACAGGGTGATCAACTATGGCTACACCTTC
-,-,TRBJ2-3,TRBV7-7,CASSQYATDTQYF,TGTGCTAGCAGCCAGTACGCCACAGATACGCAGTATTTT
TRBD1,-,TRBJ2-7,TRBV20-1,CSAHIPDRGHYEQYF,TGCAGTGCTCATATTCCGGACAGGGGTCATTACGAGCAGTACTTC
TRBD2,-,TRBJ2-1,TRBV7-9,CASMRAGAMDWFF,TGTGCCAGCATGCGAGCGGGGGCCATGGATTGGTTCTTC
-,many,TRBJ2-5,TRBV29-1,CSVEDPGGFETQYF,TGCAGCGTTGAAGATCCCGGGGGTTTTGAGACCCAGTACTTC
-,-,TRBJ2-1,TRBV12-5,CASGLVPPGRSSYNEQFF,TGTGCTAGTGGTTTGGTCCCCCCGGGACGTAGCTCCTACAATGAGCAGTTCTTC
TRBD1,many,TRBJ2-2,TRBV5-1,CASSLGQGNTGELFF,TGTGCCAGCAGTTTGGGACAGGGGAACACCGGGGAGCTGTTTTTT
TRBD2,once,TRBJ2-3,TRBV7-9,CASREPGLALTDTQYF,TGTGCCAGCAGGGAGCCGGGACTAGCGTTAACAGATACGCAGTATTTT
-,-,TRBJ2-7,TRBV6-5,CAAQTDSYEQYF,TGTGCCGCACAGACAGACTCCTACGAGCAGTACTTC
TRBD2,-,TRBJ2-7,TRBV20-1,CSARTLAGGPTYEQYF,TGCAGTGCTAGAACACTAGCGGGAGGCCCGACCTACGAGCAGTACTTC
-,few,TRBJ2-1,TRBV7-2,CASSLSPASFEQFF,TGTGCCAGCAGCTTGTCCCCCGCCTCTTTTGAGCAGTTCTTC
TRBD2,-,TRBJ2-1,TRBV2,CASRFTSGGHRYNEQFF,TGTGCCAGCAGGTTTACTAGCGGGGGGCACCGTTACAATGAGCAGTTCTTC
-,-,TRBJ2-2,TRBV25-1,CASSTLHLGGTNTGELFF,TGTGCCAGCAGTACACTCCATTTGGGGGGCACAAACACCGGGGAGCTGTTTTTT
-,many,TRBJ2-1,TRBV20-1,CSASRGSSYNEQFF,TGCAGTGCTTCAAGGGGGAGCTCCTACAATGAGCAGTTCTTC
-,-,TRBJ1-1,TRBV7-2,CASSLARRVDWTEAFF,TGTGCCAGCAGCTTAGCGAGACGGGTCGATTGGACTGAAGCTTTCTTT
-,-,TRBJ2-1,TRBV21-1,CASSKHEGDANNEQFF,TGTGCCAGCAGCAAACACGAGGGAGACGCCAACAATGAGCAGTTCTTC
-,-,TRBJ1-6,TRBV27,CASSLGPYSPLHF,TGTGCCAGCAGTCTGGGTCCTTATTCACCCCTCCACTTT
-,many,TRBJ2-1,TRBV29-1,CSVEDDGFSYNEQFF,TGCAGCGTTGAAGATGATGGGTTCTCCTACAATGAGCAGTTCTTC
TRBD2,-,TRBJ2-7,TRBV29-1,CSAGGSEQYF,TGCAGCGCGGGGGGATCCGAGCAGTACTTC
-,-,TRBJ2-5,TRBV10-3,CAISESNMGGEQYF,TGTGCCATCAGTGAGTCGAATATGGGTGGTGAGCAGTACTTC
-,-,TRBJ2-2,TRBV6-2/TRBV6-3,CASSSGQLLTGELFF,TGTGCCAGCAGTTCTGGGCAGTTACTCACCGGGGAGCTGTTTTTT
TRBD1,few,TRBJ2-7,TRBV27,CASAELPGQGFSYEQYF,TGTGCCAGCGCCGAACTACCGGGACAGGGTTTCTCCTACGAGCAGTACTTC
-,-,TRBJ2-5,TRBV11-1,CASSSQTGLQETQYF,TGTGCCAGCAGCTCCCAAACAGGGCTACAAGAGACCCAGTACTTC
TRBD1,-,TRBJ2-7,TRBV20-1,CSAKGQGYNEQYF,TGCAGTGCTAAAGGACAGGGGTACAATGAGCAGTACTTC
TRBD1,few,TRBJ1-5,TRBV20-1,CSARGGQGNHQPQHF,TGCAGTGCTAGGGGGGGACAGGGCAATCATCAGCCCCAGCATTTT
TRBD2,-,TRBJ2-1,TRBV6-5,CASRRTSLSYNEQFF,TGTGCCAGCAGGAGGACTAGCCTATCCTACAATGAGCAGTTCTTC
TRBD2,-,TRBJ2-3,TRBV5-1,CASSGLAGDTDTQYF,TGCGCCAGCAGCGGACTAGCGGGGGACACAGATACGCAGTATTTT
-,-,TRBJ1-5,TRBV10-3,CAITEGLDQPQHF,TGTGCCATCACTGAAGGTTTGGATCAGCCCCAGCATTTT
-,few,TRBJ2-5,TRBV24-1,CATSEGVEETQYF,TGTGCCACCAGTGAGGGTGTAGAAGAGACCCAGTACTTC
TRBD1,-,TRBJ2-1,TRBV6-6,CASSSDRESDEQFF,TGTGCCAGCAGTTCGGACAGGGAGTCCGACGAGCAGTTCTTC
-,few,TRBJ2-1,TRBV6-2/TRBV6-3,CASMSLLNEQFF,TGTGCCAGCATGAGCCTTTTGAATGAGCAGTTCTTC
TRBD1,-,TRBJ1-1,TRBV3-1,CASSSTSGGAFF,TGTGCCAGCAGCTCAACTTCAGGGGGGGCTTTCTTT
-,few,TRBJ1-2,TRBV12-3/TRBV12-4,CASSFGRTNGYTF,TGTGCCAGCAGTTTCGGGCGGACGAATGGCTACACCTTC